One T cell receptor beta chain is described in this entry. A read error may account for a junction end that differs from germline. This entry comes from a study of blood T cell repertoires in COVID-19. Study in general: Specimens from acute and convalescent COVID-19 originated in the United States, Italy and Spain.

The CDR3 sequence is 14 residues long. Germline CDR1 SEHNR, CDR2 FQNEAQ (reference sequence). Participants' reported clinical history set cohort assignment. Within 2 weeks of study entry, exposed participants had contacted a PCR-confirmed or clinician-diagnosed COVID-19 case. Authors' analysis steps: Reference gene primer amplification gave nucleated cell count estimates. The table came from immunoSEQ multiplex PCR; TCRdb's copy has only in-frame clones and leaves some out. For V, J and clone size, that table is used; D and trimming come from the DNA. Of fewer than 400,000 clones listed, 85% were seen once; the top ten hold around 1.9%.

This clonotype was obtained from a woman aged 25 to 45 who had been exposed to COVID-19. The sequencing input was PBMCs or T cells enriched from blood (not recorded which). The chain links TRBV7-9 to TRBJ2-7; 13 bases are shared with TRBD2. CDR3 DNA sequence: TGTGCCAGCAGGTTAGGGACTAGCGGGAACGAGCAGTACTTC. Protein: CASRLGTSGNEQYF.